This T cell receptor (beta chain) was found in a study of brain metastases from non-small cell lung cancer (dated by TCRdb to between 2018 and 2020). Regarding the complete study: The study profiled the immune microenvironment of paired resected primary tumors and brain metastases taken from patients with non-small-cell lung cancer. The full study reports these points: Compared with the matched primary tumors, T-cell clones appeared to be expanded in just under 65% of brain metastases. Paired brain metastases and primary tumors largely shared TCR repertoires, although T-cell densities in the metastases were sparse. Lower T-cell infiltration was exhibited by brain metastases compared with primary tumors (P < 0.001).

The CDR3 measures 14 amino acids from cysteine to phenylalanine. CDR3 DNA is the only sequence kept; it has 42 bases, read in frame from the first base. The junction carries 11 bases between V and J, which are trimmed by 2 bases and 4 bases respectively. As encoded in the germline V gene (reference sequence), CDR1 is MNHEY while CDR2 is SMNVEV. The library was generated by the immunoSEQ multiplex PCR assay. Alongside a 770-gene immune expression panel, the team sequenced the T-cell receptor beta chain repertoire. The clones in this table, taken by TCRdb from immuneACCESS, are in-frame only. Not every clone is retained; where verified, under half of the shortfall comes from an unresolved V gene, and the cause of the rest is unknown. The sample yields some 1,600 clones; 85% to 95% were counted once. Around 2.3% of the sample rests with the top ten. With regard to this clone: Its antigen specificity is not known. No base-level quality is on record; no much larger clone is a single base apart.

The cohort comprised roughly 42 patients with surgically resected non-small-cell lung cancer who had both primary tumor and brain metastasis specimens. Archival formalin-fixed, paraffin-embedded tissues were used as the tumor specimens. Sequences were obtained from tissue from a brain metastasis. Read against the paper, the sample's cell subset or site label means: resected brain metastasis paired with primary lung tumor. The chain is encoded by TRBV27 joined to TRBJ1-2, with the D gene not confidently named. This receptor was taken from a donor at least 40 years old with non-small cell lung cancer. The CDR3 region reads CASSLGGIPYGYTF. At the DNA level, the sequence is TGTGCCAGCAGTTTAGGCGGGATCCCCTATGGCTACACCTTC.